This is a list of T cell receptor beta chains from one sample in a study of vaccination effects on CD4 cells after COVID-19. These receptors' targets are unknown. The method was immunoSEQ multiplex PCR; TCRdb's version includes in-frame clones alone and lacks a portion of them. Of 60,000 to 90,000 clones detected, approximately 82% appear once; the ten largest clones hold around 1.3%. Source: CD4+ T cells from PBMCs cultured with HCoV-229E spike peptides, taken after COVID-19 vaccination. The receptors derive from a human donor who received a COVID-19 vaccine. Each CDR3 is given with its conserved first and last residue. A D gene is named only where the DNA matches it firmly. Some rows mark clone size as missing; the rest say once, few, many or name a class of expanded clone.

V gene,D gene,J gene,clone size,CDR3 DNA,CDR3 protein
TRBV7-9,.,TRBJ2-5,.,TGTGCCAGCAGCTTAGTGACTTCCCGAAAGGAGACCCAGTACTTC,CASSLVTSRKETQYF
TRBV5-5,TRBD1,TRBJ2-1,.,TGTGCCAGCAGCAAAGGACAGGGGGTCGACAATGAGCAGTTCTTC,CASSKGQGVDNEQFF
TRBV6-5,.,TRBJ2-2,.,TGTGCCAGCAGCTTAAGTCCCGGTACCGGGGAGCTGTTTTTT,CASSLSPGTGELFF
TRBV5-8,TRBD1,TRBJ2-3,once,TGTGCCAGCCCTACCATGGGGACAGCGAGCACAGATACGCAGTATTTT,CASPTMGTASTDTQYF
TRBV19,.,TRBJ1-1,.,TGTGCCAGTAGTGGTTTGACAGAAAACACTGAAGCTTTCTTT,CASSGLTENTEAFF
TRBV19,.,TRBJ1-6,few,TGTGCCAGCGCCTCACAGGGTTCACCCCTCCACTTT,CASASQGSPLHF
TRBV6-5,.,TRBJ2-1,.,TGTGCCAGCAGTTACTCAATGGCAGGGGTAGGGAATGAGCAGTTCTTC,CASSYSMAGVGNEQFF
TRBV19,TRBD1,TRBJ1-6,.,TGTGCCAGTAGCGGACAGGTCTCCAATTCACCCCTCCACTTT,CASSGQVSNSPLHF
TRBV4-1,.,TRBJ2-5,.,TGCGCCAGCAGCCAAGGGTGGCGGCAAGAGACCCAGTACTTC,CASSQGWRQETQYF
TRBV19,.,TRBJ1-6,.,TGTGCCAGTAGTATCCTGGGTAATTCACCCCTCCACTTT,CASSILGNSPLHF
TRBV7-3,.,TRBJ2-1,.,TGTGCCAGCAGCTTATTAGGGGGGTACAATGAGCAGTTCTTC,CASSLLGGYNEQFF
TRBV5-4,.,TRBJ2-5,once,TGTGCCAGCAGCGGACGGGTGGGAGAGACCCAGTACTTC,CASSGRVGETQYF
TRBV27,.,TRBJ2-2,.,TGTGCCAGCAGTTTCGTCGGAACCGGGGAGCTGTTTTTT,CASSFVGTGELFF
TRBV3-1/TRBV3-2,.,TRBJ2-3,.,TGTGCCAGCAGCCCCGGGCGGACCCACACAGATACGCAGTATTTT,CASSPGRTHTDTQYF
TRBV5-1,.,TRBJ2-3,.,TGCGCCAGCAGCTTGACCATAAGCACAGATACGCAGTATTTT,CASSLTISTDTQYF
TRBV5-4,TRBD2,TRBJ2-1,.,TGTGCCAGCAGCTCGACTAGCGGTTACAATGAGCAGTTCTTC,CASSSTSGYNEQFF
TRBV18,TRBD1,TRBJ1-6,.,TGTGCCAGCTCACGGGGACAGGGCGCTTCACCCCTCCACTTT,CASSRGQGASPLHF
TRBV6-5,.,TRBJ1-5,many,TGTGCCAGCCATGCCTACGTTACAGGCGATCAGCCCCAGCATTTT,CASHAYVTGDQPQHF
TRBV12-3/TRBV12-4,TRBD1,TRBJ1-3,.,TGTGCCAGCCGTAGGGGGCTCGGAAACACCATATATTTT,CASRRGLGNTIYF
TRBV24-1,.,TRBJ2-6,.,TGTGCCACCAGTGGCACATCTGGGGCCAACGTCCTGACTTTC,CATSGTSGANVLTF
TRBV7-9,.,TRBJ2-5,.,TGTGCCAGCAGCCCGGGACTGAGGGGAGAGACCCAGTACTTC,CASSPGLRGETQYF
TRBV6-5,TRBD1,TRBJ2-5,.,TGTGCCACCCTAGTACAGGGGGCGCGGGAGACCCAGTACTTC,CATLVQGARETQYF
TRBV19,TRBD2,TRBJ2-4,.,TGTGCCAGTAAACTAGCGGGGGAACGGGGACTAGCCAAAAACATTCAGTACTTC,CASKLAGERGLAKNIQYF
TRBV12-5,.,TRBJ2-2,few,TGTGCTAGTGGTTTCCCCTTAGCAGGGTCTCGGGTCGGGGAGCTGTTTTTT,CASGFPLAGSRVGELFF
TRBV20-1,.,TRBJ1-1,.,TGCAGTGCTAGTGGCGGGGAGTCATACACTGAAGCTTTCTTT,CSASGGESYTEAFF
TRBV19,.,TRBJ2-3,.,TGTGCCAGTAGTGCCACTAGCCCTAGCACAGATACGCAGTATTTT,CASSATSPSTDTQYF
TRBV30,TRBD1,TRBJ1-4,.,TGTGCCTGGAGTGTACGTCTCGCAGGGGGTAATGAAAAACTGTTTTTT,CAWSVRLAGGNEKLFF
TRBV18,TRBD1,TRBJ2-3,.,TGTGCCAGCTCACCGAGGGGACAGGTTGGAACAGATACGCAGTATTTT,CASSPRGQVGTDTQYF
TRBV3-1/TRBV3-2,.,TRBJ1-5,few,TGTGCCAGCAGCCAAGACAGCAATCAGCCCCAGCATTTT,CASSQDSNQPQHF
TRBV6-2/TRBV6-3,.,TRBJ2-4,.,TGTGCCAGCAGTTGGGTAACAGGGCAACTAGCCAAAAACATTCAGTACTTC,CASSWVTGQLAKNIQYF
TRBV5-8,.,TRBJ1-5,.,TGTGCCAGCAGCTGGGACGGGTATCAGCCCCAGCATTTT,CASSWDGYQPQHF
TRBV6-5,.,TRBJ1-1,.,TGTGCCAGCAGTTACACGGGGGGCAACACTGAAGCTTTCTTT,CASSYTGGNTEAFF
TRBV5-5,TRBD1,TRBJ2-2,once,TGTGCCAGCAGCTCACTTGACAGGGGGCTCACCGGGGAGCTGTTTTTT,CASSSLDRGLTGELFF
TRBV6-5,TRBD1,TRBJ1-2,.,TGTGCCAGCAGCCCAACGCCGACAGGGTACGGCTACACCTTC,CASSPTPTGYGYTF
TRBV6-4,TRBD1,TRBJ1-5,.,TGTGCCAGCAGTGAAGTGACAGGGGGCCTGTATAGCAATCAGCCCCAGCATTTT,CASSEVTGGLYSNQPQHF
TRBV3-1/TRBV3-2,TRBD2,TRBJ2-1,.,TGTGCCAGCAGCCCCCCTAGCGGCTACAATGAGCAGTTCTTC,CASSPPSGYNEQFF
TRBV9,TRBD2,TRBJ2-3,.,TGTGCCAGCAGCCGACTAGCGGGGGGAACAGATACGCAGTATTTT,CASSRLAGGTDTQYF
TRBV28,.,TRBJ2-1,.,TGTGCCAGCGGCCACAGAAACAATGAGCAGTTCTTC,CASGHRNNEQFF
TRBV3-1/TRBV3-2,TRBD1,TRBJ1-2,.,TGTGCCAGCAGCCAAGGGACAGGGGTGGCCTATGGCTACACCTTC,CASSQGTGVAYGYTF
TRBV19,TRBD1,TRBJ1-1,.,TGTGCCAGTAGTAGGGGACAGCCCCGCTACACTGAAGCTTTCTTT,CASSRGQPRYTEAFF
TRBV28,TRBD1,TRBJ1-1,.,TGTGCCAGCAAGACAGGGGGGCCCACTGAAGCTTTCTTT,CASKTGGPTEAFF
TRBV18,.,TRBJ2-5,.,TGTGCCAGCTCACCGCCTAGGCGGGCTAAGGAGACCCAGTACTTC,CASSPPRRAKETQYF
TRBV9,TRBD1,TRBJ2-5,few,TGTGCCAGCACCATGGGACAGGGCGGGGAGACCCAGTACTTC,CASTMGQGGETQYF
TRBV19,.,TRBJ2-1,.,TGTGCCAGTAGTAAGGAGAGCTCCTACAATGAGCAGTTCTTC,CASSKESSYNEQFF
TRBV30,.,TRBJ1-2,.,TGTGCCTGGAGTGTGGGGGCGGGCTATGGCTACACCTTC,CAWSVGAGYGYTF
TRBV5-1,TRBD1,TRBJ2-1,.,TGCGCCAGCAGCACCTCCGGGACAGGGATCAATGAGCAGTTCTTC,CASSTSGTGINEQFF